Below, 24 T cell receptor beta chains from the same sample are listed, as sequenced in a study of blood T cell repertoires in COVID-19. TCRdb keeps only in-frame clones here, not all; method: immunoSEQ multiplex PCR. Of fewer than 90,000 clones in the sample, about 79% were seen once. The sample comprised peripheral blood. The receptors derive from a woman aged 45-60 years with acute or convalescent COVID-19.

This sequence joins TRBV2 and TRBJ2-1; TRBD1 matches at 8 bases. Looked up from germline, CDR1 is SNHLY and CDR2 is FYNNEI. V lost 1 base and J lost 5; bases outside the gene matches: 1. The CDR3 is 14 residues long. The CDR3 here is CASSEVGQDNEQFF. CDR3 nucleotide sequence: TGTGCCAGCAGTGAAGTGGGACAGGACAATGAGCAGTTCTTC. The variable domain in full, with the rest retrieved from reference TRBV2 and TRBJ2-1, is EPEVTQTPSHQVTQMGQEVILRCVPISNHLYFYWYRQILGQKVEFLVSFYNNEISEKSEIFDDQFSVERPDGSNFTLKIRSTKLEDSAMYFCASSEVGQDNEQFFGPGTRLTVL.

This clone was seen just once. The chain combines TRBV28 with TRBJ1-2, with 9 bases identical to TRBD1. The CDR3 is 15 residues long. The germline V gene has CDR1 MDHEN and CDR2 SYDVKM. The V gene end was trimmed by 6 bases and the J gene end by 5 bases; junction bases not matched to a gene: 10. CDR3 protein: CASSTAGTGSYGYTF. CDR3 bases: TGTGCCAGCAGCACGGCCGGGACAGGGTCATATGGCTACACCTTC.

The V and J genes are TRBV6-5 and TRBJ1-3; D gene unclear. The germline gives CDR1 MNHEY, CDR2 SVGAGI. The CDR3 has 13 residues. The V end was cut by 8 bases, the J end by 2 bases, with 10 bases between. The CDR3 nucleotides read TGTGCCAGCGGGCGTTCGCCTGGAAACACCATATATTTT. It specifies CASGRSPGNTIYF.

The chain combines TRBV14 with TRBJ2-1; tentatively, D is TRBD2 (6 bases). In germline, CDR1 is SGHDN, CDR2 FVKESK. This CDR3 region has 15 residues. V shed 0 bases and J shed 8 bases, with 14 bases lying between them. CDR3 sequence: CASSQEWRARDEQFF. CDR3 nucleotide sequence: TGTGCCAGCAGCCAAGAGTGGAGGGCCAGGGATGAGCAGTTCTTC.

This chain joins TRBV10-3 and TRBJ2-1, with 7 bases identical to TRBD2. Germline CDR1 is ENHRY and CDR2 is SYGVKD. The CDR3 sequence is 13 residues long. Unmatched junction bases numbered 5, after V lost 11 bases and J lost 1 base. CDR3 in amino acids: CAVGLESYNEQFF. The CDR3 DNA is TGTGCCGTCGGACTAGAATCCTACAATGAGCAGTTCTTC.

The CDR3 spells CATSGRARPDTQYF. The CDR3 nucleotides read TGTGCCACCTCGGGGAGAGCGCGCCCAGATACGCAGTATTTT. V and J are TRBV28 and TRBJ2-3, with D possibly matching TRBD2 (5 bases). This CDR3 contains 14 residues. V dropped 10 bases and J dropped 4 bases, with 18 bases sitting between them. The V gene's germline CDR1 is MDHEN and CDR2 SYDVKM.

V gene TRBV5-6 combines with J gene TRBJ1-2; 10 bases match TRBD1. CDR3 length equals 15 residues. V was clipped by 4 bases and J by 5 bases; unmatched bases: 8. Germline V CDR1 and CDR2: SGHDT, YYEEEE. The CDR3 nucleotides read TGTGCCAGCAGCCCCAAGGACAGGGGGGGTTATGGCTACACCTTC. This gives the protein CASSPKDRGGYGYTF.

The rearrangement links TRBV5-1 to TRBJ1-1, with D possibly matching TRBD1 (5 bases). Between the trimmed V and J ends, which lost 1 base and 1 base, there was a span of 14 bases. This CDR3 comprises 16 residues. CDR1 and CDR2 (germline): SGHRS, YFSETQ. The CDR3 region is CASSLLGQGPNTEAFF. The CDR3, as DNA: TGCGCCAGCAGCTTGCTGGGGCAGGGCCCGAACACTGAAGCTTTCTTT.

This chain connects TRBV27 to TRBJ2-5; the D gene is possibly TRBD1 (6 bases). The ends were cut back, 6 bases at V and 2 bases at J, with 13 bases in the middle. Germline V gene lookup returns CDR1 MNHEY and CDR2 SMNVEV (reference sequence). This CDR3 comprises 14 residues. CDR3 sequence (DNA): TGTGCCAGCAGAAGTAGACAGGAACAAGAGACCCAGTACTTC. This encodes CASRSRQEQETQYF.

Only one count was recorded for this clone. This chain joins TRBV28 and TRBJ2-5; 13 nucleotides match TRBD2. The CDR3 spans 14 residues. The V segment lost 5 bases and the J segment 5 bases; nucleotides outside the gene matches: 2. CDR1 MDHEN and CDR2 SYDVKM come from the germline V gene. The CDR3 nucleotides read TGTGCCAGCAGTGGACTAGCGGGGGTTGAGACCCAGTACTTC. Translating gives CASSGLAGVETQYF. Supplemented by reference TRBV28 and TRBJ2-5, the full variable domain reads DVKVTQSSRYLVKRTGEKVFLECVQDMDHENMFWYRQDPGLGLRLIYFSYDVKMKEKGDIPEGYSVSREKKERFSLILESASTNQTSMYLCASSGLAGVETQYFGPGTRLLVL.

The chain uses TRBV7-9 and TRBJ1-1; D might be TRBD1 (6 bases). Germline CDR1 and CDR2: SEHNR and FQNEAQ (reference sequence). The CDR3 contains 17 residues. Between the trimmed V and J ends, which lost 3 bases and 2 bases, there was a span of 19 bases. CDR3 DNA: TGTGCCAGCAGCTTGGCTGAGTGGCGGACAGCTAACACTGAAGCTTTCTTT. Its protein product is CASSLAEWRTANTEAFF.

The genes are TRBV27 and TRBJ1-6; D gene uncertain. Trimming pared 3 bases from V and 7 bases from J, leaving 13 bases between. The CDR3 runs to 15 residues. CDR1 and CDR2 from the germline V gene are MNHEY and SMNVEV (reference sequence). The CDR3 loop is CASSFLQEGNSPLHF. The CDR3 DNA is TGTGCCAGCAGTTTTCTGCAGGAGGGAAATTCACCCCTCCACTTT.

The J gene is TRBJ2-5, the V gene TRBV4-1; no definite D call. The length of the CDR3 is 17 residues. Trimming left V 2 bases short and J 1 base short, with 17 bases between. CDR1 MGHRA and CDR2 YSYEKL come from the germline V gene. The CDR3 region is CASSQTRGLHVQETQYF. The DNA for the CDR3 is TGCGCCAGCAGCCAAACCCGAGGTCTACACGTCCAAGAGACCCAGTACTTC.

This clone was seen a single time. The chain is built from TRBV4-3 and TRBJ2-3, with 8 bases matching TRBD2. This CDR3 spans 16 amino acids. Germline V gene data show CDR1 as LGHNA and CDR2 as YSLEER. Trimming cost V 0 bases and J 5 bases; bases outside gene matches: 7. CDR3 DNA: TGCGCCAGCAGCCAAGAATCCCCCGGGGGGGAAGATACGCAGTATTTT. Protein: CASSQESPGGEDTQYF.

This chain links TRBV9 with TRBJ1-5; D is unresolved. V lost 0 bases and J lost 4, with 8 bases in between. This CDR3 region has 14 residues. The V gene's germline CDR1 is SGDLS and CDR2 YYNGEE. CDR3 loop: CASSVAAGNQPQHF. Written as DNA, the CDR3 is TGTGCCAGCAGCGTAGCGGCGGGAAATCAGCCCCAGCATTTT.

J is TRBJ2-3 and V is TRBV3-1 (or the pseudogene TRBV3-2); 10 nucleotides agree with TRBD2. Per germline, CDR1 LGHDT and CDR2 YNNKEL (reference sequence). V lost 1 base and J lost 6; bases outside the gene matches: 4. This CDR3 spans 15 amino acids. Here the CDR3 reads CASSQASGGLDTQYF. The CDR3 coding sequence is TGTGCCAGCAGCCAAGCTAGCGGGGGACTCGATACGCAGTATTTT.

The genes are TRBV28 and TRBJ2-7, with D uncertain. CDR3 length equals 14 residues. Germline CDR1 reads MDHEN; CDR2 reads SYDVKM. Trimming left V 1 base short and J 0 bases short, with 7 bases between. CDR3 region: CASSLSAGSYEQYF. CDR3 nucleotides: TGTGCCAGCAGTTTATCGGCAGGCTCCTACGAGCAGTACTTC.

The CDR3 bases are TGTGCCAGCAGTTTAGGCAAAGCCTATGGCTACACCTTC. Its protein product is CASSLGKAYGYTF. This rearrangement joins TRBV12-3 or TRBV12-4 to TRBJ1-2; D uncertain. Trimming removed 1 base from V and 4 bases from J, with 7 bases in between. CDR3 length equals 13 residues.

The sample holds a few counts of this clone. The chain combines TRBV6-5 with TRBJ1-2; 7 nucleotides align to TRBD1. This CDR3 is 13 amino acids long. Germline V CDR1 and CDR2: MNHEY, SVGAGI. With V trimmed by 6 bases and J by 4 bases, 5 bases remained unmatched. The CDR3 spells CASRVGDSYGYTF. The DNA of the CDR3 is TGTGCCAGCAGGGTGGGGGACAGCTATGGCTACACCTTC.

J is TRBJ2-5 and V is TRBV6-2 or TRBV6-3, with D possibly TRBD1 on 5 matching bases. Germline V CDR1 and CDR2: MNHEY, SVGEGT. With 4 bases removed from V and 1 base from J, the gap between germline ends came to 10 bases. The CDR3 sequence is 14 residues long. The CDR3 bases are TGTGCCAGCAGTTTCATACAGGTCCAAGAGACCCAGTACTTC. It codes for CASSFIQVQETQYF.

DNA for the CDR3: TGTGCCAGTAGTCCGTTTAGCGAGGGTAACAATGAGCAGTTCTTC. Protein sequence: CASSPFSEGNNEQFF. V and J are TRBV19 and TRBJ2-1; D might be TRBD2 (5 bases). Trimming cost V 5 bases and J 5 bases, with 16 bases left between them. The CDR3 spans 15 residues. Per germline, CDR1 LNHDA and CDR2 SQIVND (reference sequence).

The chain links TRBV4-1 to TRBJ1-1; D possibly corresponds to TRBD1 (6 bases). Germline V gene lookup returns CDR1 MGHRA and CDR2 YSYEKL. Trimming shortened V by 4 bases and J by 0 bases, and 12 bases separated the two germline ends. This CDR3 has 15 residues. Here the CDR3 DNA reads TGCGCCAGCAGCCCACCAGGGGTCATGAACACTGAAGCTTTCTTT. Its translation: CASSPPGVMNTEAFF.

The chain joins TRBV24-1 to TRBJ1-2; TRBD1 matches 9 bases. After removal of 3 bases from V and 7 bases from J, the junction contained 2 bases not matched to a gene. This CDR3 has 13 residues. Germline CDR1 and CDR2: KGHDR and SFDVKD. The CDR3 DNA reads TGTGCCACCAGTGATCTGGGACAGGGTGGCTACACCTTC. This codes for CATSDLGQGGYTF.

The rearrangement uses TRBV19 and TRBJ1-1, with 7 bases that match TRBD1. The CDR3 is 13 residues long. Germline loops: CDR1 LNHDA, CDR2 SQIVND (reference sequence). V was pared by 6 bases and J by 6 bases, with 7 bases of the junction left unmatched. CDR3 DNA: TGTGCCAGTAGCGAGGTCAGGGGGTCTGAAGCTTTCTTT. Protein: CASSEVRGSEAFF.